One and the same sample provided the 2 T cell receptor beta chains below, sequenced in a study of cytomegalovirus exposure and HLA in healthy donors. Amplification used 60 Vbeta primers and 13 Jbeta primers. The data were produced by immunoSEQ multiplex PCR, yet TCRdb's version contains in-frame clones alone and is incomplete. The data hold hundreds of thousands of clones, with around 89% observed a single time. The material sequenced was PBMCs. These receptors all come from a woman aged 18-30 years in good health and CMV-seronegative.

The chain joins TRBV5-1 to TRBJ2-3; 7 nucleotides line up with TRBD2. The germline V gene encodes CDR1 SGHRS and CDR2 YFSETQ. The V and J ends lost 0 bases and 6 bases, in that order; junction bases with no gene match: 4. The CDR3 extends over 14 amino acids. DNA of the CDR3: TGCGCCAGCAGCTTGGTTCCAGCGGGGGATACGCAGTATTTT. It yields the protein CASSLVPAGDTQYF.

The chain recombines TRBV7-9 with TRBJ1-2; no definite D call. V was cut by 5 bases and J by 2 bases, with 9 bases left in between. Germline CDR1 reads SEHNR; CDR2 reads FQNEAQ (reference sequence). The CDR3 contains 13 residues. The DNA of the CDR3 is TGTGCCAGCAGCCCGACGGGGAACTATGGCTACACCTTC. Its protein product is CASSPTGNYGYTF.